These 23 T cell receptor beta chains share one sample of origin, sequenced in a study of a mutant IDH1 vaccine in newly diagnosed glioma. No antigen has been identified for these receptors. Time point indicated: week 5, during vaccination. Every vaccine dose comprised 300 ug of mutant IDH1 20-mer peptide plus topical imiquimod. Libraries were prepared by immunoSEQ multiplex PCR; TCRdb keeps only in-frame clonotypes and omits some of them. The table has approximately 32,000 clones, approximately 53% seen once; the top ten hold approximately 10%. The material sequenced was PBMCs, taken from a glioma patient whose treatment included an IDH1 peptide vaccine. These TCRs come from a woman aged 18-29 years with glioma.

This clone was found a few times. The V call is TRBV6-1, the J call TRBJ1-5, with TRBD1 as a possible D gene (6 bases). CDR1 and CDR2 (germline): MNHNS, SASEGT. Trimming took 6 bases from V and 2 from J, leaving 14 bases between them. This CDR3 contains 15 residues. CDR3 nucleotides: TGTGCCAGCAGAAGTAAGGGGGAGGGCAATCAGCCCCAGCATTTT. As protein: CASRSKGEGNQPQHF.

Only a few counts were recorded for this clone. The rearrangement uses TRBV7-2 and TRBJ2-7, with 8 bases lining up with TRBD2. CDR1 and CDR2 (germline): SGHTA, FQGNSA. This CDR3 comprises 16 residues. The trim removed 4 bases at V and 3 bases at J, leaving 11 bases unmatched. CDR3 loop: CASSSKREMHLYEQYF. CDR3 DNA sequence: TGTGCCAGCAGCTCTAAGCGGGAGATGCATCTCTACGAGCAGTACTTC.

This chain links TRBV5-6 with TRBJ1-5; D is possibly TRBD1 (5 bases). The germline V gene has CDR1 SGHDT and CDR2 YYEEEE. This CDR3 has 14 amino acids. Trimming took off 0 bases at V and 4 bases at J, with 8 bases between the two ends. The CDR3 DNA sequence: TGTGCCAGCAGCTTGGGGGGCGGGAATCAGCCCCAGCATTTT. This codes for CASSLGGGNQPQHF.

V and J are TRBV6-1 and TRBJ1-2; a possible D gene is TRBD1 (6 bases). Looked up from germline, CDR1 is MNHNS and CDR2 is SASEGT. This CDR3 contains 15 residues. The V end was cut by 0 bases, the J end by 7 bases, with 15 bases between. This chain's CDR3 is CASSEALLGGAGYTF. CDR3 DNA sequence: TGTGCCAGCAGTGAAGCACTCTTAGGGGGGGCTGGCTACACCTTC.

The rearrangement links TRBV6-4 to TRBJ2-7; D remains ambiguous. There are 13 residues in the CDR3. CDR1 and CDR2 from the germline V gene are MRHNA and SNTAGT. V was trimmed by 0 bases and J by 4 bases, leaving 7 bases between them. In DNA form, the CDR3 reads TGTGCCAGCAGTGACTCAAGGGTGTACGAGCAGTACTTC. This gives the protein CASSDSRVYEQYF.

This clone was seen a handful of times. V is TRBV2 and J is TRBJ1-5, with a tentative D call TRBD1 (5 bases). The V and J ends lost 1 base and 6 bases respectively, with 10 bases between them. Germline lookup yields CDR1 SNHLY and CDR2 FYNNEI. The CDR3 consists of 14 residues. This CDR3 reads CASSEVQGLQPQHF. CDR3 nucleotides: TGTGCCAGCAGTGAAGTTCAGGGACTTCAGCCCCAGCATTTT.

This clone was picked up a small number of times. The chain combines TRBV5-6 with TRBJ1-3; 9 bases align to TRBD1. The germline V gene encodes CDR1 SGHDT and CDR2 YYEEEE. Trimming removed 2 bases from V and 3 bases from J; junction bases left unmatched: 3. The CDR3 totals 15 residues. The CDR3: CASSFGTGLGNTIYF. The CDR3 DNA follows: TGTGCCAGCAGCTTTGGGACAGGGCTTGGAAACACCATATATTTT.

The rearrangement joins TRBV4-3 to TRBJ1-4, with a tentative D call TRBD1 (5 bases). There are 17 residues in the CDR3. CDR1 is LGHNA, CDR2 YSLEER, per germline. Trimming removed 0 bases from V and 6 bases from J, with 17 bases in between. CDR3 loop: CASSQDRGFGVDEKLFF. CDR3 DNA: TGCGCCAGCAGCCAAGACCGGGGGTTCGGAGTGGATGAAAAACTGTTTTTT.

The table lists this clone with a few counts. The V call is TRBV6-5, the J call TRBJ1-2; unclear D gene. V shed 2 bases and J shed 3 bases, with 4 bases lying between them. The CDR3 totals 12 residues. Germline lookup yields CDR1 MNHEY and CDR2 SVGAGI. The CDR3: CASSYGYYGYTF. DNA of the CDR3: TGTGCCAGCAGTTACGGCTACTATGGCTACACCTTC.

V gene TRBV11-3 combines with J gene TRBJ1-2; D might be TRBD1 (5 bases). V was cut by 1 base and J by 2 bases, with 8 bases left in between. The CDR3 totals 14 residues. Germline lookup yields CDR1 SGHNT and CDR2 YENEEA. The CDR3 reads CASSLGEGNYGYTF. Written as DNA, the CDR3 is TGTGCCAGCAGCTTAGGGGAGGGGAACTATGGCTACACCTTC.

The chain recombines TRBV12-5 with TRBJ1-5; weak D call: TRBD1 (5 bases). Deletions cut 3 bases from V and 6 bases from J, with 15 bases between. The germline V gene encodes CDR1 LGHNT and CDR2 FRNRAP. CDR3 size: 15 residues. CDR3 region: CASGLGQGTLQPQHF. The DNA of the CDR3 is TGTGCTAGTGGTTTAGGGCAGGGAACGCTTCAGCCCCAGCATTTT.

The rearrangement uses TRBV15 and TRBJ2-3; TRBD2 matches 14 bases. Looked up from germline, CDR1 is LNHNV and CDR2 is YYDKDF (reference sequence). This CDR3 is built from 19 residues. Trimming at V came to 5 bases and at J to 5 bases, leaving 15 bases not matched to a gene. The CDR3 DNA follows: TGTGCCACCAGCGGGGGGTTGGGACTAGCGGGAGTATTTGTAGATACGCAGTATTTT. Protein sequence: CATSGGLGLAGVFVDTQYF.

This clone showed up just a few times. The chain recombines TRBV14 with TRBJ2-5; D may be TRBD1 (6 bases). Germline assignment: CDR1 SGHDN and CDR2 FVKESK. Trimming cost V 5 bases and J 0 bases, with 10 bases left between them. The CDR3 is 14 residues long. The CDR3 loop reads CASSKNRDQETQYF. In DNA, the CDR3 is TGTGCCAGCAGCAAAAACAGGGACCAAGAGACCCAGTACTTC.

This clone was detected only a few times. The chain employs TRBV7-2 and TRBJ1-1, with D uncertain. The CDR3 consists of 14 residues. The germline V gene has CDR1 SGHTA and CDR2 FQGNSA. V lost 0 bases to trimming and J lost 1 base, with 6 bases between them. The CDR3 DNA follows: TGTGCCAGCAGCTTAGCAGGGCCGAACACTGAAGCTTTCTTT. Protein product: CASSLAGPNTEAFF.

This clone was counted between two and nine times. This chain links TRBV30 with TRBJ2-7, with 8 bases aligning to TRBD1. V shed 0 bases, J shed 7 bases, and the junction held 5 bases outside the gene matches. The CDR3 consists of 13 residues. Per the germline V gene, CDR1 is GTSNPN and CDR2 is SVGIG (reference sequence). This CDR3 reads CAWSVQGAREQYF. The CDR3 bases are TGTGCCTGGAGTGTTCAGGGGGCGCGGGAGCAGTACTTC.

The chain carries TRBV27 and TRBJ1-2; no clear D gene. The germline V and J ends were trimmed by 8 bases and 0 bases, with 4 bases remaining between them. CDR3 length: 11 residues. The germline V gene encodes CDR1 MNHEY and CDR2 SMNVEV (reference sequence). In DNA, the CDR3 is TGTGCCAGCGGCCCTAACTATGGCTACACCTTC. The encoded protein is CASGPNYGYTF.

The chain joins TRBV2 to TRBJ2-7; 8 bases are a match to TRBD1. Trimming cost V 10 bases and J 7 bases; bases outside gene matches: 21. The CDR3 is 16 amino acids. The germline V gene encodes CDR1 SNHLY and CDR2 FYNNEI. The DNA for the CDR3 is TGTGCCACCCATGCGGACAGGGACCCTACCTTGGGAGAGCAGTACTTC. Its translation: CATHADRDPTLGEQYF.

The J gene is TRBJ2-3, the V gene TRBV6-4; the match to TRBD2 covers 7 bases. CDR1 is MRHNA and CDR2 is SNTAGT in the germline V gene. V shed 0 bases, J shed 0 bases, and the junction held 3 bases outside the gene matches. The CDR3 runs to 16 residues. The CDR3 nucleotides are TGTGCCAGCAGTGACTCACCGGGAGGTAGCACAGATACGCAGTATTTT. This codes for CASSDSPGGSTDTQYF.

The rearrangement links TRBV6-5 to TRBJ2-7; TRBD2 matches at 8 bases. Trimming removed 6 bases from V and 7 bases from J; junction bases left unmatched: 5. From germline, CDR1 is MNHEY and CDR2 SVGAGI. The CDR3 spans 12 residues. In DNA, the CDR3 is TGTGCCAGCAGCGGACTAGCTAGGGAGCAGTACTTC. This translates into CASSGLAREQYF.

As for this clone: One junction end does not reproduce the germline sequence, and a read error may be involved. Other DNA sequences in the sample encode the same CDR3. The J gene is TRBJ1-6, the V gene TRBV14; the match to TRBD1 covers 8 bases. The CDR3 covers 17 residues. Germline V gene lookup returns CDR1 SGHDN and CDR2 FVKESK. As DNA, the CDR3 is TGTGCCAGCAGCCAAAAACTAGGACAGGGTGAGGGTTCACCCCTCCATTTT. Encoded protein: CASSQKLGQGEGSPLHF.

There are a few counts of this clone. J is TRBJ1-2 and V is TRBV10-3; D gene ambiguous. The germline CDR1 and CDR2 sequences are ENHRY and SYGVKD. The CDR3 consists of 14 residues. Between the trimmed V and J ends, which lost 3 bases and 1 base, there was a span of 9 bases. CDR3 amino acids: CAISDPGNNYGYTF. As DNA, the CDR3 is TGTGCCATCAGTGATCCGGGGAATAACTATGGCTACACCTTC.

CDR3 loop: CASSLATGIYGYTF. Written as DNA, the CDR3 is TGTGCCAGCAGCTTGGCAACAGGGATATATGGCTACACCTTC. V usage is TRBV5-4 and J usage is TRBJ1-2; TRBD1 is a possible D gene (6 bases). Germline V gene sequence: CDR1 SGHNT, CDR2 YYREEE (reference sequence). The CDR3 loop spans 14 amino acids. Trimming removed 0 bases at V and 5 bases at J, with 11 bases between.

The gene calls are TRBV6-5 and TRBJ1-2; D remains ambiguous. The germline V gene has CDR1 MNHEY and CDR2 SVGAGI. V dropped 6 bases and J dropped 4 bases, with 12 bases sitting between them. The CDR3 has 13 residues. The CDR3 DNA is TGTGCCAGCAGGTCTTCCGGAGGCTATGGCTACACCTTC. It specifies CASRSSGGYGYTF.